Presented here are 25 T cell receptor beta chains from one specimen sequenced in a study of Ad26.COV2.S vaccination and SARS-CoV-2 variants. Treatment meaning: some 20 received Ad26.COV2.S at low or high dose, single or two shots; about 5 received placebo; per-sample allocation not given. Vaccine and placebo recipients were sampled on day 63 after the first injection. The assay was immunoSEQ multiplex PCR, and TCRdb's table has in-frame clones only and misses some. The sample records fewer than 400,000 clones, over 75% being singletons. Material: peripheral blood, obtained in a trial of Ad26.COV2.S vaccine versus placebo. Receptors were obtained from a person between 18 and 65 years old who received the Ad26.COV2.S COVID-19 vaccine or a placebo.

V is TRBV19 and J is TRBJ2-1; TRBD2 aligns across 14 bases. The CDR3 sequence is 15 residues long. After removal of 5 bases from V and 12 bases from J, the junction contained 9 bases not matched to a gene. Per the germline V gene, CDR1 is LNHDA and CDR2 is SQIVND (reference sequence). This CDR3 reads CASSPLGLAGVRQFF. As DNA, the CDR3 is TGTGCCAGTAGTCCTTTGGGACTAGCGGGAGTGAGGCAGTTCTTC.

This sequence joins TRBV5-1 and TRBJ2-5; weak D call: TRBD1 (6 bases). CDR1 SGHRS and CDR2 YFSETQ come from the germline V gene. V was trimmed by 1 base and J by 5 bases, leaving 18 bases between them. The CDR3 loop spans 16 amino acids. The DNA for the CDR3 is TGCGCCAGCAGCTTGCCTGACGGCAGGGGCGTTGAGACCCAGTACTTC. Its protein product is CASSLPDGRGVETQYF.

CDR3 sequence reads: CASSRPEATGLAGYTDTQYF. Here the CDR3 DNA reads TGTGCCAGCAGTCGCCCCGAAGCGACGGGGCTAGCGGGATACACAGATACGCAGTATTTT. The genes are TRBV6-2 or TRBV6-3 and TRBJ2-3; TRBD2 matches at 9 bases. The CDR3 length is 20 residues. Germline V gives CDR1 MNHEY, CDR2 SVGEGT. V was clipped by 5 bases and J by 2 bases; unmatched bases: 20.

This chain connects TRBV12-3 or TRBV12-4 to TRBJ2-2, with D uncertain. The CDR3 extends over 12 amino acids. The germline V and J ends were trimmed by 7 bases and 2 bases, with 5 bases remaining between them. The CDR3 nucleotides are TGTGCCAGCACTTCAAACACCGGGGAGCTGTTTTTT. Translated: CASTSNTGELFF.

Turning to this clone: Other DNA variants within this sample encode the same CDR3. This chain connects TRBV5-6 to TRBJ2-7, with unresolved D. V shed 0 bases and J shed 4 bases, with 2 bases lying between them. Germline values: CDR1 SGHDT, CDR2 YYEEEE. CDR3 length: 11 amino acids. CDR3 sequence: CASSLGYEQYF. The CDR3 DNA is TGTGCCAGCAGCTTGGGTTACGAGCAGTACTTC.

The chain is built from TRBV19 and TRBJ1-6; D is unresolved. V lost 4 bases to trimming and J lost 8 bases, with 9 bases between them. Germline V lookup: CDR1 LNHDA, CDR2 SQIVND (reference sequence). CDR3 length: 13 amino acids. Here the CDR3 reads CASSTLGDSPLHF. The CDR3 nucleotides are TGTGCCAGTAGTACTCTCGGGGATTCACCCCTCCACTTT.

The J gene is TRBJ2-2, the V gene TRBV19; 9 nucleotides agree with TRBD2. Trimming cost V 8 bases and J 4 bases; bases outside gene matches: 2. The germline V gene encodes CDR1 LNHDA and CDR2 SQIVND (reference sequence). This CDR3 contains 13 residues. The CDR3 reads CASGGRATGELFF. CDR3 DNA sequence: TGTGCCAGTGGCGGGAGGGCCACCGGGGAGCTGTTTTTT.

The V gene is TRBV10-3, the J gene TRBJ1-3, with D maybe TRBD1 (5 bases). Germline V CDR1 and CDR2: ENHRY, SYGVKD. V lost 0 bases to trimming and J lost 0 bases, with 6 bases between them. This CDR3 contains 15 residues. The CDR3 DNA follows: TGTGCCATCAGTGAGTCGGGGCTCTCTGGAAACACCATATATTTT. This sequence encodes CAISESGLSGNTIYF.

The rearrangement links TRBV4-1 to TRBJ2-3, with D hard to call. Per the germline V gene, CDR1 is MGHRA and CDR2 is YSYEKL. There are 16 residues in the CDR3. With 1 base removed from V and 1 base from J, the gap between germline ends came to 12 bases. The CDR3: CASSQGPGGGTDTQYF. The CDR3 DNA sequence: TGCGCCAGCAGCCAAGGACCCGGTGGGGGCACAGATACGCAGTATTTT.

This rearrangement joins TRBV7-9 to TRBJ1-5, with D possibly TRBD1 on 6 matching bases. The germline V gene encodes CDR1 SEHNR and CDR2 FQNEAQ (reference sequence). V was trimmed by 0 bases and J by 5 bases, leaving 11 bases between them. This CDR3 spans 15 amino acids. CDR3 DNA: TGTGCCAGCAGCTTAGCAGGGGGGCGGGATCAGCCCCAGCATTTT. Protein product: CASSLAGGRDQPQHF. Filled out from reference TRBV7-9 and TRBJ1-5, the complete variable domain reads DTGVSQNPRHKITKRGQNVTFRCDPISEHNRLYWYRQTLGQGPEFLTYFQNEAQLEKSRLLSDRFSAERPKGSFSTLEIQRTEQGDSAMYLCASSLAGGRDQPQHFGDGTRLSIL.

The chain has TRBV18 and TRBJ2-7, with 9 bases lining up with TRBD1. V shed 6 bases, J shed 0 bases, and the junction held 12 bases outside the gene matches. Germline assignment: CDR1 KGHSH and CDR2 LQKENI. CDR3 length equals 17 residues. The CDR3 spells CASSAIELGQGSYEQYF. DNA for the CDR3: TGTGCCAGCTCCGCCATCGAGCTGGGACAGGGCTCCTACGAGCAGTACTTC.

CDR3 residues: CASSPGKTSGNYEQYF. CDR3 nucleotide sequence: TGTGCCAGCTCACCCGGAAAGACTAGCGGAAACTACGAGCAGTACTTC. The chain employs TRBV18 and TRBJ2-7, with 9 bases that match TRBD2. V was pared by 3 bases and J by 3 bases, with 9 bases of the junction left unmatched. This CDR3 has 16 amino acids. Germline CDR1 and CDR2: KGHSH and LQKENI.

J is TRBJ2-3 and V is TRBV28; D perhaps matches TRBD2 (5 bases). The V gene lost 8 bases and the J gene lost 9 bases, with 9 bases spanning the gap. CDR3 length: 10 amino acids. The V gene's germline CDR1 is MDHEN and CDR2 SYDVKM. CDR3 protein: CASVGETQYF. CDR3 sequence (DNA): TGTGCCAGCGTCGGGGAGACGCAGTATTTT.

This clone occurred once. This chain connects TRBV3-1 (or the pseudogene TRBV3-2) to TRBJ2-2; D may correspond to TRBD1 or TRBD2 (5 bases each). V was pared by 1 base and J by 5 bases, with 14 bases between. The CDR3 loop spans 16 amino acids. Germline assignment: CDR1 LGHDT and CDR2 YNNKEL (reference sequence). The CDR3 spells CASSQAGTPRTGELFF. CDR3 DNA sequence: TGTGCCAGCAGCCAAGCCGGGACCCCTCGGACCGGGGAGCTGTTTTTT.

This clone was found once. V usage is TRBV5-1 and J usage is TRBJ1-1, with no clear D. Germline V gives CDR1 SGHRS, CDR2 YFSETQ. The CDR3 has 18 residues. Trimming removed 0 bases from V and 2 bases from J, with 20 bases in between. CDR3 loop: CASSLVSVSQTYNTEAFF. The CDR3 coding sequence is TGCGCCAGCAGCTTGGTCTCGGTCAGCCAGACTTACAACACTGAAGCTTTCTTT.

The rearrangement uses TRBV6-2 or TRBV6-3 and TRBJ2-1, with 12 bases aligning to TRBD2. The V and J ends lost 0 bases and 9 bases, in that order; junction bases with no gene match: 12. The CDR3 length is 18 residues. CDR1 MNHEY and CDR2 SVGEGT come from the germline V gene. CDR3 loop: CASSYSFVPSGRESEQFF. Here the CDR3 DNA reads TGTGCCAGCAGTTACTCGTTCGTTCCTAGCGGGAGGGAAAGTGAGCAGTTCTTC.

This clone was seen just once. The V and J genes are TRBV18 and TRBJ2-1, with D unresolved. The germline V gene has CDR1 KGHSH and CDR2 LQKENI. V was pared by 2 bases and J by 1 base, with 12 bases between. This CDR3 spans 16 amino acids. This CDR3 is CASSPGVQRSYNEQFF. CDR3 nucleotides: TGTGCCAGCTCACCAGGGGTACAGAGATCCTACAATGAGCAGTTCTTC.

This clone was counted only a few times. V usage is TRBV10-3 and J usage is TRBJ1-3; D remains unclear. V was trimmed by 11 bases and J by 0 bases, leaving 11 bases between them. Germline V gene sequence: CDR1 ENHRY, CDR2 SYGVKD. This CDR3 is 13 amino acids long. The CDR3 here is CAAQESSGNTIYF. In DNA form, the CDR3 reads TGTGCCGCGCAGGAGAGCTCTGGAAACACCATATATTTT.

V gene TRBV13 combines with J gene TRBJ1-1; D remains unclear. V was clipped by 2 bases and J by 3 bases, with 7 bases between them. This CDR3 region has 13 residues. From germline, CDR1 is PRHDT and CDR2 FYEKMQ (reference sequence). The CDR3, as DNA: TGTGCCAGCAGCTTACGGGTTCACACTGAAGCTTTCTTT. This codes for CASSLRVHTEAFF.

The J gene is TRBJ1-2, the V gene TRBV29-1; D unresolved. CDR3 length: 12 residues. V was shortened by 7 bases and J by 4 bases, with 13 bases between the two germline ends. The V gene's germline CDR1 is SQVTM and CDR2 ANQGSEA. The CDR3 here is CSAYGSGYGYTF. The CDR3, as DNA: TGCAGCGCGTACGGGTCTGGCTATGGCTACACCTTC.

V usage is TRBV28 and J usage is TRBJ2-7, with a possible D match to TRBD1 (6 bases). CDR1 is MDHEN, CDR2 SYDVKM, per germline. The CDR3 length is 13 residues. Trimming pared 6 bases from V and 1 base from J, leaving 10 bases between. CDR3: CASRTGHSYEQYF. The DNA of the CDR3 is TGTGCCAGCAGAACGGGACATTCCTACGAGCAGTACTTC.

The V call is TRBV5-1, the J call TRBJ2-5, with 7 bases fitting TRBD2. Germline V CDR1 and CDR2: SGHRS, YFSETQ. V was pared by 1 base and J by 5 bases, with 2 bases of the junction left unmatched. The CDR3 consists of 13 residues. This CDR3 reads CASSLLGGETQYF. CDR3 bases: TGCGCCAGCAGCTTGTTGGGGGGGGAGACCCAGTACTTC.

This chain connects TRBV2 to TRBJ2-5; D might be TRBD2 (5 bases). The CDR3 sequence is 14 residues long. Deletions cut 6 bases from V and 3 bases from J, with 14 bases between. CDR1 is SNHLY and CDR2 is FYNNEI in the germline V gene. The CDR3 loop reads CASSLTGEKETQYF. Here the CDR3 DNA reads TGTGCCAGCAGCCTGACTGGGGAGAAAGAGACCCAGTACTTC. Variable domain in full (rest from reference TRBV2 and TRBJ2-5): EPEVTQTPSHQVTQMGQEVILRCVPISNHLYFYWYRQILGQKVEFLVSFYNNEISEKSEIFDDQFSVERPDGSNFTLKIRSTKLEDSAMYFCASSLTGEKETQYFGPGTRLLVL.

CDR3 in DNA: TGTGCCAGCAGTGCAGCGGTAAACACCGGGGAGCTGTTTTTT. Protein product: CASSAAVNTGELFF. The chain uses TRBV6-1 and TRBJ2-2, with D possibly matching TRBD2 (5 bases). Trimming cost V 4 bases and J 2 bases, with 8 bases left between them. The CDR3 runs to 14 residues. Looked up from germline, CDR1 is MNHNS and CDR2 is SASEGT.

Ten or more counts support this clone. The genes are TRBV7-2 and TRBJ2-7, with 9 positions matching TRBD1. Germline CDR1 is SGHTA and CDR2 is FQGNSA. The CDR3 extends over 15 amino acids. The V and J ends lost 5 bases and 2 bases, in that order; junction bases with no gene match: 7. CDR3 nucleotide sequence: TGTGCCAGCAGCGTCCTGGGACAGGGAACCTACGAGCAGTACTTC. Protein product: CASSVLGQGTYEQYF.